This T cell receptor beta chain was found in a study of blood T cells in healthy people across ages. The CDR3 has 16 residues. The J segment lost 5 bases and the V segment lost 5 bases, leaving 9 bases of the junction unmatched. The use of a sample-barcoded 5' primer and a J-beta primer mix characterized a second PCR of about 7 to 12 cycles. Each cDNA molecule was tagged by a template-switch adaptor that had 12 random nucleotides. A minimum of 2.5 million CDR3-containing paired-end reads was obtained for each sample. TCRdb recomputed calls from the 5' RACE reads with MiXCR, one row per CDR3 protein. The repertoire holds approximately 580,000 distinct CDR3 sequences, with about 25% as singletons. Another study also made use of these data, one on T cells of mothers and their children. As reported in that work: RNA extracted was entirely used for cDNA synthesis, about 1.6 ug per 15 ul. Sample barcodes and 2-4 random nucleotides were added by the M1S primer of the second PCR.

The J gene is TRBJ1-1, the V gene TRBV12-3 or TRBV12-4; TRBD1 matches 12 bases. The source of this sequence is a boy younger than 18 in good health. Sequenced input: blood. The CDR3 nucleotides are TGTGCCAGCAGTCCGGGACAGGGGGCTGGTGAAACTGAAGCTTTCTTT. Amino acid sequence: CASSPGQGAGETEAFF.